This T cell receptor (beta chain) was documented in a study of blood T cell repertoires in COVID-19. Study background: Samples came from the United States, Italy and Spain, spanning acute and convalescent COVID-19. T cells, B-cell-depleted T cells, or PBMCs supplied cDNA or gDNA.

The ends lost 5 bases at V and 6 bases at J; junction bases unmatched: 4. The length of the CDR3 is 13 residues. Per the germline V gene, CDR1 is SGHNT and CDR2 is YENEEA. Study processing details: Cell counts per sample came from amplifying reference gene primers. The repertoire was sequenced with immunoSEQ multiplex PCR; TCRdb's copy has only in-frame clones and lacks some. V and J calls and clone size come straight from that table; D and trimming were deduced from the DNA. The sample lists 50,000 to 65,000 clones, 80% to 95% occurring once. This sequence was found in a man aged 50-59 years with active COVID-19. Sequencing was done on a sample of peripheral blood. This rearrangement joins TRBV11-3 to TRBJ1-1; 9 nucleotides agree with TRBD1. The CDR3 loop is CASSRTGAAEAFF. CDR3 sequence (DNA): TGTGCCAGCAGCCGGACAGGGGCCGCTGAAGCTTTCTTT.